This T cell receptor (beta chain) was identified in a study of technical replicates of blood from a few donors. Sequenced by immunoSEQ multiplex PCR; TCRdb stores in-frame clones only, minus some. The table has tens of thousands of clones, approximately 86% seen once. Germline V gene data show CDR1 as SGHRS and CDR2 as YFSETQ. The trim removed 4 bases at V and 4 bases at J, leaving 7 bases unmatched. This CDR3 contains 16 residues. The clonotype was recovered from a human donor in good health. Some clones in this sample may be carry-over from other donors' samples. The material sequenced was PBMCs. The V call is TRBV5-1, the J call TRBJ2-7; 14 bases are shared with TRBD2. The CDR3 DNA sequence: TGCGCCAGCAGCCCGGGACTAGCGGGGGAACCGTACGAGCAGTACTTC. Translated: CASSPGLAGEPYEQYF.